The 23 T cell receptor beta chains in this list originate from one sample, sequenced in a study of siplizumab effects on memory and regulatory T cells. Profiling relied on immunoSEQ multiplex PCR, and the TCRdb table lists in-frame clones only, not all of them. The sample gives some 81,000 clones, roughly 94% of which show up once; less than 20% is in the top ten. Sequenced input: CD8+ T cells sorted from blood. The receptor set was obtained from a human donor in good health.

CDR3 sequence: CASSPNPYEQYF. CDR3 DNA: TGTGCCAGCTCGCCAAATCCCTACGAGCAGTACTTC. This rearrangement joins TRBV18 to TRBJ2-7; no clear D gene. V gave up 6 bases and J gave up 2 bases, with 8 bases separating them. Per germline, CDR1 KGHSH and CDR2 LQKENI. This CDR3 comprises 12 residues.

This clone was seen just once. The chain couples TRBV7-3 to TRBJ1-1, with 10 bases that match TRBD1. Germline CDR1 reads SGHTA; CDR2 reads FQGTGA. CDR3 size: 14 residues. V shed 6 bases and J 2 bases; nucleotides not matched to a gene: 3. CDR3 sequence: CASSSTGGNTEAFF. The CDR3 DNA follows: TGTGCCAGCAGTTCGACAGGGGGCAACACTGAAGCTTTCTTT.

This clone was seen a handful of times. The chain joins TRBV30 to TRBJ2-5, with a possible D match to TRBD2 (6 bases). Trimming pared 4 bases from V and 2 bases from J, leaving 17 bases between. The CDR3 consists of 15 residues. CDR1 is GTSNPN, CDR2 SVGIG, per germline (reference sequence). In nucleotides, the CDR3 is TGTGCCTGGACTCAAGTGGGAGGAGTACAAGAGACCCAGTACTTC. This codes for CAWTQVGGVQETQYF.

This clone was detected once. V usage is TRBV6-6 and J usage is TRBJ2-5; TRBD1 is a possible D gene (6 bases). The CDR3 has 14 amino acids. V was clipped by 6 bases and J by 1 base, with 12 bases between them. The V gene's germline CDR1 is MNHNY and CDR2 SVGAGI (reference sequence). CDR3 in amino acids: CASSHRAGQETQYF. The CDR3 DNA reads as TGTGCCAGCAGCCACAGGGCAGGCCAAGAGACCCAGTACTTC.

V usage is TRBV28 and J usage is TRBJ1-1; D possibly corresponds to TRBD1 (6 bases). This CDR3 region has 15 residues. V lost 6 bases and J 0 bases, leaving 14 bases between the germline ends. Looked up from germline, CDR1 is MDHEN and CDR2 is SYDVKM. The CDR3 loop is CASSYEQGMNTEAFF. The CDR3 coding sequence is TGTGCCAGCAGCTACGAACAGGGCATGAACACTGAAGCTTTCTTT.

CDR3 nucleotide sequence: TGTGCCAGCAGCTTAGAATTAGTAGGGCGGGAAGAAACCCCCTACGAGCAGTACTTC. Its translation: CASSLELVGREETPYEQYF. The chain links TRBV11-2 to TRBJ2-7; a weak D match, TRBD2 (6 bases). There are 19 residues in the CDR3. The germline CDR1 and CDR2 sequences are SGHAT and FQNNGV. The ends were cut back, 0 bases at V and 2 bases at J, with 23 bases in the middle.

The chain employs TRBV4-1 and TRBJ2-7; D is uncertain. CDR1 MGHRA and CDR2 YSYEKL come from the germline V gene. V lost 0 bases and J lost 3, with 6 bases in between. The CDR3 is 13 residues long. The CDR3 sequence: CASSQDRLYEQYF. CDR3 nucleotides: TGCGCCAGCAGCCAAGACCGACTCTACGAGCAGTACTTC.

This chain links TRBV13 with TRBJ1-1; D possibly corresponds to TRBD1 (5 bases). CDR3 length equals 13 residues. Germline CDR1 and CDR2: PRHDT and FYEKMQ (reference sequence). Trimming took 5 bases from V and 9 from J, leaving 16 bases between them. The CDR3 loop reads CASSTHRDPKAFF. CDR3 coding DNA: TGTGCCAGCAGCACCCACCGGGACCCAAAAGCTTTCTTT.

The CDR3 loop is CASSRDRGSNQPQHF. The CDR3 DNA reads as TGTGCCAGCAGCCGCGACAGGGGAAGCAATCAGCCCCAGCATTTT. The rearrangement joins TRBV5-6 to TRBJ1-5; the match to TRBD1 covers 8 bases. V was pared by 4 bases and J by 1 base, with 4 bases of the junction left unmatched. CDR1 and CDR2 from the germline V gene are SGHDT and YYEEEE. The CDR3 extends over 15 amino acids.

The chain recombines TRBV13 with TRBJ2-6, with 13 bases matching TRBD2. The CDR3 runs 22 residues. Losses at the gene ends were 4 bases for V and 1 base for J; bases not matched to a gene: 16. Germline V gene data show CDR1 as PRHDT and CDR2 as FYEKMQ (reference sequence). Here the CDR3 reads CASSSELTPMTSGRSGANVLTF. The CDR3, as DNA: TGTGCCAGCAGCTCCGAACTAACCCCCATGACTAGCGGGAGGTCTGGGGCCAACGTCCTGACTTTC.

The CDR3 nucleotides are TGTGCCAGCAGGGCCCCCCGGACAGGGTACTACAATGAGCAGTTCTTC. It is translated as CASRAPRTGYYNEQFF. The chain carries TRBV2 and TRBJ2-1, with 8 bases fitting TRBD1. The germline V gene has CDR1 SNHLY and CDR2 FYNNEI. The CDR3 has 16 residues. Unmatched junction bases numbered 10, after V lost 6 bases and J lost 3 bases. Full variable domain (remainder filled in from reference TRBV2 and TRBJ2-1): EPEVTQTPSHQVTQMGQEVILRCVPISNHLYFYWYRQILGQKVEFLVSFYNNEISEKSEIFDDQFSVERPDGSNFTLKIRSTKLEDSAMYFCASRAPRTGYYNEQFFGPGTRLTVL.

This clone is a singleton in its sample. V usage is TRBV5-1 and J usage is TRBJ1-2; a weak D match, TRBD1 (5 bases). Germline CDR1 and CDR2: SGHRS and YFSETQ. The CDR3 has 14 residues. The V end lost 2 bases, the J end lost 9 bases, and 17 bases lay between the germline ends. The CDR3: CASSFGTGEFSYTF. The CDR3 DNA reads as TGCGCCAGCAGCTTCGGGACGGGAGAATTTAGCTACACCTTC. Complete variable domain (other parts from reference TRBV5-1 and TRBJ1-2): KAGVTQTPRYLIKTRGQQVTLSCSPISGHRSVSWYQQTPGQGLQFLFEYFSETQRNKGNFPGRFSGRQFSNSRSEMNVSTLELGDSALYLCASSFGTGEFSYTFGSGTRLTVV.

The rearrangement joins TRBV19 to TRBJ2-7; perhaps TRBD1 as D (6 bases). Deletions cut 4 bases from V and 4 bases from J, with 17 bases between. The CDR3 covers 15 residues. Germline V gives CDR1 LNHDA, CDR2 SQIVND (reference sequence). CDR3 loop: CASSTSQGPRYEQYF. CDR3 in DNA: TGTGCCAGTAGTACATCGCAGGGGCCCCGTTACGAGCAGTACTTC.

The chain has TRBV7-2 and TRBJ2-1; 11 bases map to TRBD2. This CDR3 comprises 14 residues. Trimming removed 5 bases from V and 9 bases from J; junction bases left unmatched: 6. The V gene's germline CDR1 is SGHTA and CDR2 FQGNSA. The CDR3 DNA reads as TGTGCCAGCAGCCCAACTAGCGGGAGTGGTGAGCAGTTCTTC. It yields the protein CASSPTSGSGEQFF.

This chain joins TRBV28 and TRBJ2-3; TRBD2 might be the D (5 bases). This CDR3 has 17 amino acids. CDR1 is MDHEN and CDR2 is SYDVKM in the germline V gene. Between the trimmed V and J ends, which lost 6 bases and 3 bases, there was a span of 22 bases. CDR3 in amino acids: CASSKKNLRAVTDTQYF. The CDR3 nucleotides read TGTGCCAGCAGCAAGAAAAACCTGAGGGCCGTAACAGATACGCAGTATTTT. The whole variable domain, remainder taken from reference TRBV28 and TRBJ2-3, is DVKVTQSSRYLVKRTGEKVFLECVQDMDHENMFWYRQDPGLGLRLIYFSYDVKMKEKGDIPEGYSVSREKKERFSLILESASTNQTSMYLCASSKKNLRAVTDTQYFGPGTRLTVL.

CDR3 sequence (DNA): TGTGCCAGTAGTATTACACGACAGGGATCCTGGAACACTGAAGCTTTCTTT. Translated, it gives CASSITRQGSWNTEAFF. The J gene is TRBJ1-1, the V gene TRBV19; 7 positions agree with TRBD1. The CDR3 is 17 amino acids. Trimming removed 3 bases from V and 1 base from J; junction bases left unmatched: 11. Germline CDR1 reads LNHDA; CDR2 reads SQIVND (reference sequence). Based on the CDR3 plus reference TRBV19 and TRBJ1-1, the full variable domain is DGGITQSPKYLFRKEGQNVTLSCEQNLNHDAMYWYRQDPGQGLRLIYYSQIVNDFQKGDIAEGYSVSREKKESFPLTVTSAQKNPTAFYLCASSITRQGSWNTEAFFGQGTRLTVV.

The chain has TRBV15 and TRBJ2-3, with D uncertain. Germline CDR1 reads LNHNV; CDR2 reads YYDKDF (reference sequence). The CDR3 extends over 14 amino acids. Trimming cost V 1 base and J 5 bases, with 10 bases left between them. In nucleotides, the CDR3 is TGTGCCACCAGCAGAGCTGGGTGGGAAGATACGCAGTATTTT. Amino acids: CATSRAGWEDTQYF.

In this sample, this clone turned up once. This sequence joins TRBV7-3 and TRBJ2-2; 15 bases are a match to TRBD2. Germline V gene sequence: CDR1 SGHTA, CDR2 FQGTGA. CDR3 length equals 16 residues. V dropped 5 bases and J dropped 6; count of bases not matched to a gene: 4. The DNA for the CDR3 is TGTGCCAGCAGCCCGCGGACTAGCGGGAGGGCCGGGGAGCTGTTTTTT. This sequence encodes CASSPRTSGRAGELFF.

The chain recombines TRBV15 with TRBJ2-2; D unresolved. The CDR3 is 15 residues long. Trimming pared 0 bases from V and 1 base from J, leaving 6 bases between. Germline assignment: CDR1 LNHNV and CDR2 YYDKDF (reference sequence). The CDR3 loop is CATSRDRMNTGELFF. Here the CDR3 DNA reads TGTGCCACCAGCAGAGATCGGATGAACACCGGGGAGCTGTTTTTT.

The rearrangement joins TRBV5-6 to TRBJ2-2; D may be TRBD1 (5 bases). Per the germline V gene, CDR1 is SGHDT and CDR2 is YYEEEE. CDR3 length equals 14 residues. The germline V and J ends were trimmed by 6 bases and 5 bases, with 14 bases remaining between them. CDR3 residues: CASIPGMETGELFF. The CDR3 nucleotides read TGTGCCAGCATTCCAGGGATGGAGACCGGGGAGCTGTTTTTT.

This sequence joins TRBV15 and TRBJ2-2, with 12 bases identical to TRBD2. CDR1 LNHNV and CDR2 YYDKDF come from the germline V gene (reference sequence). Trimming cost V 0 bases and J 3 bases; bases outside gene matches: 2. The CDR3 is 17 amino acids. CDR3 residues: CATSRELAGGYTGELFF. The CDR3 coding sequence is TGTGCCACCAGCAGAGAGCTAGCGGGGGGGTACACCGGGGAGCTGTTTTTT.

The V and J genes are TRBV6-5 and TRBJ2-7, with 10 bases that match TRBD2. V dropped 7 bases and J dropped 3; count of bases not matched to a gene: 6. The CDR3 totals 14 residues. CDR1 MNHEY and CDR2 SVGAGI come from the germline V gene. CDR3 DNA: TGTGCCAGCAAACCCCGGACTAGCGGCTACGAGCAGTACTTC. Translated, it gives CASKPRTSGYEQYF.

The chain combines TRBV7-9 with TRBJ1-5; D not resolved. Per germline, CDR1 SEHNR and CDR2 FQNEAQ (reference sequence). CDR3 size: 12 residues. Trimming pared 5 bases from V and 4 bases from J, leaving 6 bases between. CDR3 coding DNA: TGTGCCAGCAGCGACCAAAATCAGCCCCAGCATTTT. Protein sequence: CASSDQNQPQHF.